The text below deals with one T cell receptor beta chain. Its antigen is currently not known. Base qualities are not at hand, and no much larger clone is one base apart. Including cysteine and phenylalanine, the CDR3 has 14 amino acids. Just the 42-base CDR3 DNA is kept, in frame starting at base 1. V is reduced by 8 bases and J by 0 bases, leaving a spacing of 10 bases between them. CDR1 and CDR2, per the germline V gene, are MDHEN and SYDVKM. TCRdb lists the instrument as Illumina NovaSeq 6000. TCRalpha and TCRbeta cDNA libraries were constructed by 5'RACE with constant-segment primers, with sample barcodes and unique molecular identifiers being introduced. Trizol reagent was used to extract RNA from every sample. Libraries were amplified in two PCR steps, with a second sample barcode and Illumina TruSeq adapters added in the second step. Sequencing of the libraries was done on an Illumina NovaSeq, producing 2 x 150 bp paired-end reads. Per the source publication's procedure: Demultiplexing of reads and collapsing into UMI-guided consensus sequences were performed with migec v1.2.7. Using mixcr v2.1.11, UMI consensuses were aligned to TRA and TRB V and J templates and then assembled into clonotypes. A clonotype was counted as expanded or contracted only if both edgeR and NoisET called the change significant, with noise models trained on biological replicates. edgeR calls used a false discovery rate-adjusted p below 0.01 and a log2 fold-change threshold of 1. As an exploratory analysis of dynamics, max-normalized trajectories of the 1000 most abundant clonotypes were examined with PCA combined with hierarchical clustering. Separately sequenced CD4+ and CD8+ repertoires were used to assign the CD4 or CD8 phenotype of responding clones. TCRdb reran the public reads through fastp at Q25 and MiXCR, keeping productive beta chains. Each entry is one CDR3 protein sequence, shown with its most common DNA and genes. The V and J calls reflect TCRdb's pipeline rather than the authors' work. This sample is represented by 200,000 to 250,000 distinct CDR3 sequences; over 9.5% of them were singletons. The ten largest clones add up to around 3.4% of the sample.

This record comes from a study of T-cell memory formation after mild COVID-19 (dated by TCRdb to the early 2020s). About the study as a whole: TCR sequence clusters from the two donors were largely donor specific. In two donors, T-cell clones that expanded and contracted after mild COVID-19 were followed by sequencing TCRalpha and TCRbeta repertoires longitudinally. Two young, previously healthy adult volunteers made up the cohort, one male and one female.

Ficoll-Paque density gradient centrifugation was the method used to isolate PBMCs. General conclusions and limits of the study: Some responding clones were detected in pre-infection memory, suggesting pre-existing cross-reactive memory T cells joined the SARS-CoV-2 response. Contracting CD4+ clones appeared mostly in the CM and EM memory subsets, whereas CD8+ clones were enriched in EMRA. The second-wave clones that peaked on day 37 were not confirmed to be SARS-CoV-2 specific. The study covered only a couple of mild cases, and larger cohorts including severe cases with pre-infection samples were considered necessary. Balanced CD4/CD8 phenotypes were observed for clones contracting from day 15 to 85, whereas a bias towards CD4+ was observed for a second wave of clones expanding from day 15 to 37.

The source material was PBMCs or a T cell subset sorted from them (not recorded which). The rearranged chain carries TRBV28 and TRBJ1-4; no D gene call is confident. This sequence originates from a man between 18 and 29 years old who had mild COVID-19 (a few samples of this study predate the infection). The sample titles of this study are shuffled in the database, so cell type and time point are left out; the donor was told from shared clones. The CDR3 reads as follows: CASDSASTNEKLFF. The sequenced DNA: TGTGCCAGCGACTCAGCCTCAACTAATGAAAAACTGTTTTTT.